This TCR beta chain derives from a study of monozygotic twins with inflammatory bowel disease. The CDR3 contains 17 residues. Germline-derived CDR1 and CDR2 are DFQATT and SNEGSKA (reference sequence). Both TCRalpha and TCRbeta cDNA were subjected to two nested PCRs lasting approximately 16 and 10 cycles. From the 5' RACE reads, TCRdb lists one entry per CDR3 protein and no DNA. The sample has around 370,000 distinct CDR3 sequences. What was sequenced was blood. The gene calls are TRBV20-1 and TRBJ2-5; TCRdb calls TRBD1, which cannot be checked without DNA. The sequence came from a human donor with ulcerative colitis or Crohn's disease, or a healthy co-twin of an affected twin (not recorded which). The CDR3 region is CSARDTTVREYQETQYF.